The rows below give T cell receptor beta chains drawn from one sample of a study of blood T cell repertoires in COVID-19. The protocol was immunoSEQ multiplex PCR, while the TCRdb copy is restricted to in-frame clones and leaves out a portion. The data hold around 150,000 clones, with about three quarters observed a single time. Sequencing was carried out using peripheral blood. The source of these receptors is a man aged 45-65 years with acute or convalescent COVID-19. CDR3s include the opening cysteine and the closing phenylalanine or tryptophan. The order of the fields is clone size, D gene, CDR3 length, V gene, J gene, CDR3 protein, CDR3 DNA. The D gene is left open where the match is weak. Clone size is not always given. Where it is, it says once, few, many or a class for expanded clones.

size: once; D: NA; length: 15; V: TRBV19; J: TRBJ2-5; CDR3: CASSRQAGGQETQYF; DNA: TGTGCCAGTAGTAGGCAGGCGGGCGGCCAAGAGACCCAGTACTTC
size: NA; D: TRBD2; length: 20; V: TRBV7-3; J: TRBJ2-2; CDR3: CASSLTAFSVAGFKTGELFF; DNA: TGTGCCAGCAGCTTAACGGCATTCTCTGTAGCGGGGTTTAAGACCGGGGAGCTGTTTTTT
size: NA; D: TRBD2; length: 16; V: TRBV10-3; J: TRBJ2-5; CDR3: CAISESRVAGDETQYF; DNA: TGTGCCATCAGTGAGTCTCGGGTAGCGGGTGATGAGACCCAGTACTTC
size: once; D: TRBD2; length: 18; V: TRBV3-1/TRBV3-2; J: TRBJ2-3; CDR3: CASSQIVQRGGSTDTQYF; DNA: TGTGCCAGCAGCCAAATCGTACAGCGGGGGGGTAGTACAGATACGCAGTATTTT
size: NA; D: NA; length: 16; V: TRBV4-1; J: TRBJ2-4; CDR3: CASSHVGGWPKNIQYF; DNA: TGCGCCAGCAGCCACGTGGGGGGTTGGCCCAAAAACATTCAGTACTTC
size: few; D: NA; length: 11; V: TRBV29-1; J: TRBJ1-1; CDR3: CSVRGLTEAFF; DNA: TGCAGCGTTAGAGGGCTGACTGAAGCTTTCTTT
size: NA; D: TRBD1; length: 14; V: TRBV11-2; J: TRBJ1-6; CDR3: CASSFLQGGSPLHF; DNA: TGTGCCAGCAGCTTCTTACAGGGGGGTTCACCCCTCCACTTT
size: NA; D: NA; length: 11; V: TRBV12-3/TRBV12-4; J: TRBJ2-5; CDR3: CASSLRETQYF; DNA: TGTGCCAGCAGTTTACGAGAGACCCAGTACTTC
size: NA; D: NA; length: 12; V: TRBV5-6; J: TRBJ1-3; CDR3: CASSLRGNTIYF; DNA: TGTGCCAGCAGCTTGCGGGGAAACACCATATATTTT
size: NA; D: TRBD1; length: 17; V: TRBV5-1; J: TRBJ2-5; CDR3: CASSLEGSGTGQETQYF; DNA: TGCGCCAGCAGCTTGGAAGGTTCCGGGACAGGCCAAGAGACCCAGTACTTC
size: NA; D: TRBD1; length: 13; V: TRBV10-1; J: TRBJ1-2; CDR3: CASSETGGYGYTF; DNA: TGCGCCAGCAGTGAGACAGGGGGTTATGGCTACACCTTC
size: NA; D: NA; length: 12; V: TRBV6-5; J: TRBJ1-4; CDR3: CASRPGVEKLFF; DNA: TGTGCCAGCAGACCGGGAGTTGAAAAACTGTTTTTT
size: once; D: TRBD1; length: 16; V: TRBV6-1; J: TRBJ1-2; CDR3: CASSDGGTGLNYGYTF; DNA: TGTGCCAGCAGTGATGGGGGGACAGGGTTAAACTATGGCTACACCTTC
size: NA; D: TRBD1; length: 13; V: TRBV24-1; J: TRBJ2-1; CDR3: CATRRGPNNEQFF; DNA: TGTGCCACCAGGAGGGGGCCGAACAATGAGCAGTTCTTC
size: few; D: TRBD1; length: 14; V: TRBV19; J: TRBJ1-5; CDR3: CASTPQGIVQPQHF; DNA: TGTGCCAGTACCCCACAGGGGATAGTTCAGCCCCAGCATTTT
size: few; D: NA; length: 13; V: TRBV25-1; J: TRBJ1-2; CDR3: CASSDSLFSGYTF; DNA: TGTGCCAGCAGTGACTCCCTTTTCAGTGGCTACACCTTC
size: once; D: TRBD1; length: 15; V: TRBV2; J: TRBJ2-2; CDR3: CASSARGQGTGELFF; DNA: TGTGCCAGCAGTGCCAGGGGGCAGGGCACCGGGGAGCTGTTTTTT
size: NA; D: NA; length: 13; V: TRBV11-2; J: TRBJ1-1; CDR3: CASSLDLWTEAFF; DNA: TGTGCCAGCAGCTTAGATCTTTGGACAGAAGCTTTCTTT
size: NA; D: NA; length: 14; V: TRBV18; J: TRBJ2-3; CDR3: CASSPLGGTDTQYF; DNA: TGTGCCAGCTCACCACTCGGGGGTACAGATACGCAGTATTTT
size: few; D: TRBD1; length: 16; V: TRBV24-1; J: TRBJ2-5; CDR3: CATSDPDRGRQETQYF; DNA: TGTGCCACCAGTGACCCGGACAGGGGGCGGCAAGAGACCCAGTACTTC
size: NA; D: TRBD1; length: 14; V: TRBV3-1/TRBV3-2; J: TRBJ1-2; CDR3: CASSHGTGQRGYTF; DNA: TGTGCCAGCAGCCACGGGACAGGGCAACGTGGCTACACCTTC
size: NA; D: NA; length: 16; V: TRBV7-2; J: TRBJ2-1; CDR3: CASSLKGWGSYNEQFF; DNA: TGTGCCAGCAGCTTAAAGGGGTGGGGCTCCTACAATGAGCAGTTCTTC
size: NA; D: TRBD1; length: 15; V: TRBV9; J: TRBJ2-7; CDR3: CASSATGTGIEGRYF; DNA: TGTGCCAGCAGCGCCACCGGGACAGGGATTGAGGGGCGGTACTTC
size: few; D: NA; length: 13; V: TRBV19; J: TRBJ1-1; CDR3: CASSRHSDTEAFF; DNA: TGTGCCAGTAGTCGACACAGTGATACTGAAGCTTTCTTT
size: NA; D: TRBD1; length: 14; V: TRBV7-6; J: TRBJ2-4; CDR3: CASSLRTGADIQYF; DNA: TGTGCCAGCAGCCTCAGGACAGGGGCGGACATTCAGTACTTC
size: NA; D: TRBD2; length: 16; V: TRBV15; J: TRBJ2-5; CDR3: CATSKAAGGLQETQYF; DNA: TGTGCCACCAGCAAGGCAGCGGGGGGACTCCAAGAGACCCAGTACTTC
size: few; D: TRBD2; length: 15; V: TRBV4-1; J: TRBJ2-1; CDR3: CASSHAPSGGYEQFF; DNA: TGCGCCAGCAGCCACGCACCTAGCGGGGGGTATGAGCAGTTCTTC
size: NA; D: TRBD1; length: 13; V: TRBV29-1; J: TRBJ1-5; CDR3: CSAVDREDQPQHF; DNA: TGCAGCGCCGTGGACAGGGAAGATCAGCCCCAGCATTTT
size: NA; D: NA; length: 14; V: TRBV15; J: TRBJ2-3; CDR3: CATSRDLASDTQYF; DNA: TGTGCCACCAGCAGAGATCTAGCGTCCGATACGCAGTATTTT
size: NA; D: TRBD1; length: 14; V: TRBV11-2; J: TRBJ2-5; CDR3: CASSRDRGIETQYF; DNA: TGTGCCAGCAGCCGGGACAGGGGAATAGAGACCCAGTACTTC
size: NA; D: TRBD2; length: 14; V: TRBV2; J: TRBJ2-3; CDR3: CASRRGAGTDTQYF; DNA: TGTGCCAGCAGGCGGGGGGCGGGAACAGATACGCAGTATTTT